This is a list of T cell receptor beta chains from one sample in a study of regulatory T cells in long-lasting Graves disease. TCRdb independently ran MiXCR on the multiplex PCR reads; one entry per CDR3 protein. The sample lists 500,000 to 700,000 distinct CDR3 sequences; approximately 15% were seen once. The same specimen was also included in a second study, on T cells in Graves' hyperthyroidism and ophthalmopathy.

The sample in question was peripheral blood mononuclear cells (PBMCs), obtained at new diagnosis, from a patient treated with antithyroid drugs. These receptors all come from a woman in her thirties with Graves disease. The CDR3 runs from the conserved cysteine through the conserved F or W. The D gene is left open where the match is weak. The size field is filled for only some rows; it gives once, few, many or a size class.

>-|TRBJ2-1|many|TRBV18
TGTGCCAGCTCACCACCTGGTTTGCCCTACAATGAGCAGTTCTTC
CASSPPGLPYNEQFF
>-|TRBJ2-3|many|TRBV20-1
TGCAGTGCTAGGCGCGGCAGCACAGATACGCAGTATTTT
CSARRGSTDTQYF
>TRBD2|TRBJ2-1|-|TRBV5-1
TGCGCCAGCTTTAGATCCGGGACTAGGTCCAATGAGCAGTTCTTC
CASFRSGTRSNEQFF
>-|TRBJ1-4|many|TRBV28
TGTGCCAGCAGTTATGGGCCCCATCGGCCCGCTTTTAATGAAAAACTGTTTTTT
CASSYGPHRPAFNEKLFF
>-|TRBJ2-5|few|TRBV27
TGTGCCAGCAGTCCTAGTACCCAAGAGACCCAGTACTTC
CASSPSTQETQYF
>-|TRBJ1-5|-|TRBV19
TGTGCCAGTAGTATTATCGGCGGGTCTTCAAGACGGGGCAATCAGCCCCAGCATTTT
CASSIIGGSSRRGNQPQHF
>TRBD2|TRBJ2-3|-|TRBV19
TGTGCCAGTAGTATAGACGCCGGGACTAGCGGGAGGACAGATACGCAGTATTTT
CASSIDAGTSGRTDTQYF
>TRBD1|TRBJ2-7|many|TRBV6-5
TGTGCCAGCAGTTACTCGGCTCCGGGACAGGCTTACGAGCAGTACTTC
CASSYSAPGQAYEQYF
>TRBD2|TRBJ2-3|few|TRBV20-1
TGCAGTGCTAGAGGTTTGAGGGACTATGAGACAGATACGCAGTATTTT
CSARGLRDYETDTQYF
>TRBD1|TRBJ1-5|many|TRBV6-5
TGTGCCAGCAGTTACCGGGGACAGAGCAATCAGCCCCAGCATTTT
CASSYRGQSNQPQHF
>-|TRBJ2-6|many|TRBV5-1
TGCGCCAGCAGCTTGCCGAACTCGACAGGCCTGCCTGGGGCCAACGTCCTGACTTTC
CASSLPNSTGLPGANVLTF
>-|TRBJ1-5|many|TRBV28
TGTGCCAGCAGGAGTTACGGGGCGGGCAGCAATCAGCCCCAGCATTTT
CASRSYGAGSNQPQHF
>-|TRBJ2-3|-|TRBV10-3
TGTGCCATCAGTTTGGGGGGTTTCGAGGATACGCGGTATTTT
CAISLGGFEDTRYF
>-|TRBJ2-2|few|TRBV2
TGTGCCAGCAGAATAGGGGGAAGGGGGACCGGGGAGCTGTTTTTT
CASRIGGRGTGELFF
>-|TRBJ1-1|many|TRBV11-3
TGTGCCAGCAGCTTATTCGGCGGCGCTGAAGCTTTCTTT
CASSLFGGAEAFF
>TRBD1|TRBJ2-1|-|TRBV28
TGTGCCAGCAGTTTGTGGACAGGGGGAGGTGAGCAGTTCTTC
CASSLWTGGGEQFF
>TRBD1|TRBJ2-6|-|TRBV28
TGTGCCAGCAGTAGGGGGCTTGGGGCCAACGTCCTGACTTTC
CASSRGLGANVLTF
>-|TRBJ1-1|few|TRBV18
TGTGCCAGCTCATCGCTATCGACAGGAAAAATTCTTCCTGAAGCTTTCTTT
CASSSLSTGKILPEAFF
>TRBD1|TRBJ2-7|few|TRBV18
TGTGCCAGCTCTCCGCGGACAGGTTACTACGAGCAGTACTTC
CASSPRTGYYEQYF
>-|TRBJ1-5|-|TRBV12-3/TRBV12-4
TGTGCCAGCACCTCTGGAGTAGGGGGCAATCAGCCCCAGCATTTT
CASTSGVGGNQPQHF
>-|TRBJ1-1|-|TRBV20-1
TGCAGTGCCTATGCTCAAGGAAATGAAGGGACTGAAGCTTTCTTT
CSAYAQGNEGTEAFF
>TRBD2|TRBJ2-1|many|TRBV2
TGTGCCAGCAGGGGGACTAGCGGGAGTTCTGAGCAGTTCTTC
CASRGTSGSSEQFF
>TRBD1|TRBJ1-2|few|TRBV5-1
TGCGCCAGCAGCCCCATGACAGGGGACATTAACTATGGCTACACCTTC
CASSPMTGDINYGYTF
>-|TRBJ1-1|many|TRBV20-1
TGCAGTGCTAGAGTAGGCGGTCCGAACACTGAAGCTTTCTTT
CSARVGGPNTEAFF
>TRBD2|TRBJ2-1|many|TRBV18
TGTGCCAGCCTTCTGGGCGGGAGCGATGAGCAGTTCTTC
CASLLGGSDEQFF
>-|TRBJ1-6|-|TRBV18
TGTGCCAGCTCACCGGAGGCACCGATAAAGAATTCACCCCTCCACTTT
CASSPEAPIKNSPLHF
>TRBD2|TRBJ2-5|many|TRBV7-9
TGTGCCAGCAGCTATGGCGGGAGTGAAGAGACCCAGTACTTC
CASSYGGSEETQYF
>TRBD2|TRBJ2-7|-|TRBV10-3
TGTGCCATCAGTGAGCCTTTTGAAGGACTAGCGGGACCTTACGAGCAGTACTTC
CAISEPFEGLAGPYEQYF
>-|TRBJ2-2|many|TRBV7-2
TGTGCCAGCAGGGCCGGAGGGCCGGCCGGGGAGCTGTTTTTT
CASRAGGPAGELFF
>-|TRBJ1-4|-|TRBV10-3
TGTGCCATCAGTGGGGGTGAAAAACTGTTTTTT
CAISGGEKLFF
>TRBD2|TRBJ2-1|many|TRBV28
TGTGCCAGCAGTTTCGAAAGACTAGCGGGAGGGCCCAGTGAGCAGTTCTTC
CASSFERLAGGPSEQFF
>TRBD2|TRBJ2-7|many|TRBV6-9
TGTGCCAGCAGTTCTCGTAGCGGGAGTAGAACCTACGAGCAGTACTTC
CASSSRSGSRTYEQYF
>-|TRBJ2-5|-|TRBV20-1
TGCAGTGCTAATCCACCCCCCGGGGGCAGGGACCACGAGACCCAGTACTTC
CSANPPPGGRDHETQYF
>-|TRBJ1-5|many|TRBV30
TGTGCCTGGACAAATTCCGCTGAGCCCCAGCATTTT
CAWTNSAEPQHF
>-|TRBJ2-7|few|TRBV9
TGTGCCAGCGGGAGGGGGGGCGGCGAGCAGTACTTC
CASGRGGGEQYF
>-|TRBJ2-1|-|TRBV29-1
TGCAGCGTACTCCTTCAGGCCGGTGAGCAGTTCTTC
CSVLLQAGEQFF
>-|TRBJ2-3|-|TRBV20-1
TGCAGTGCTCCAGGGCTGGCGGGATATAGTACGTCAACGCAGTATTTT
CSAPGLAGYSTSTQYF
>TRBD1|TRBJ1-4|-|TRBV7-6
TGTGCCAGCAGCTCTCAGGGGGGAGAAAAACTGTTTTTT
CASSSQGGEKLFF
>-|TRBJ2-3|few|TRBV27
TGTGCCAGCGCCCTCGGGCGGGGCGGCACAGATACGCAGTATTTT
CASALGRGGTDTQYF
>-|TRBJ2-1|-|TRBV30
TGTGCCTGTTCGGTATCCTACAATGAGCAGTTCTTC
CACSVSYNEQFF
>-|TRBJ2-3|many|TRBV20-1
TGCAGTGCTAGACCTAACACAGATACGCAGTATTTT
CSARPNTDTQYF
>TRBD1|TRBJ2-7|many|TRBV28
TGTGCCAGCAGGGACAGGGGTAGCGCCTACGAGCAGTACTTC
CASRDRGSAYEQYF
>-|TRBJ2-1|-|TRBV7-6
TGTGCCAGCAGCCCCCGTAGAGGGGCGGGGTCTATCAATGAGCAGTTCTTC
CASSPRRGAGSINEQFF
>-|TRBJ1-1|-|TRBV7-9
TGTGCCAGCAGCCCCGGTATGGGCACTGAAGCTTTCTTT
CASSPGMGTEAFF
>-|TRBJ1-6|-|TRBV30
TGTGCCTGGAGTGTACTAAGCCAATCACCCCTCCACTTT
CAWSVLSQSPLHF
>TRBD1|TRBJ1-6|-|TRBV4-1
TGCGCCAGCAGTAGGACCCCCGGGACAGACCCTGGGGCCCTCCACTTT
CASSRTPGTDPGALHF